A single sample gave rise to the 29 T cell receptor beta chains below, sequenced in a study of Ad26.COV2.S vaccination and SARS-CoV-2 variants. Libraries were prepared by immunoSEQ multiplex PCR; TCRdb keeps only in-frame clonotypes and omits some of them. The table lists about 460,000 clones, roughly nine tenths of them singletons. Regarding treatment: roughly 18 received Ad26.COV2.S at low or high dose, single or two shots; about 5 received placebo; per-sample allocation not given. The investigators took samples on day 63 after the first vaccine or placebo injection. The source material was peripheral blood, sampled in a trial of Ad26.COV2.S vaccine versus placebo. The receptors were sampled from a person aged 18 to 59 who received the Ad26.COV2.S COVID-19 vaccine or a placebo.

The chain couples TRBV28 to TRBJ1-4; TRBD1 is a possible D gene (5 bases). Per germline, CDR1 MDHEN and CDR2 SYDVKM. This CDR3 spans 14 amino acids. V was pared by 6 bases and J by 8 bases, with 16 bases between. The CDR3 DNA reads TGTGCCAGCAGGGGACTCTTAGCACGGGAAAAACTGTTTTTT. It encodes CASRGLLAREKLFF. The full variable domain, its missing parts supplied by reference TRBV28 and TRBJ1-4, is DVKVTQSSRYLVKRTGEKVFLECVQDMDHENMFWYRQDPGLGLRLIYFSYDVKMKEKGDIPEGYSVSREKKERFSLILESASTNQTSMYLCASRGLLAREKLFFGSGTQLSVL.

This chain uses TRBV24-1 with TRBJ1-5, with D maybe TRBD1 (5 bases). This CDR3 region has 14 residues. CDR1 is KGHDR, CDR2 SFDVKD, per germline. V was cut by 1 base and J by 9 bases, with 12 bases left in between. This chain's CDR3 is CATSDFRAGGPQHF. CDR3 DNA: TGTGCCACCAGTGATTTCAGGGCCGGCGGGCCCCAGCATTTT.

The chain couples TRBV24-1 to TRBJ2-5; 8 bases agree with TRBD2. Trimming at V came to 4 bases and at J to 14 bases, leaving 17 bases not matched to a gene. The CDR3 runs 15 residues. Germline V gene lookup returns CDR1 KGHDR and CDR2 SFDVKD. CDR3 loop: CATSDPTRGGTRLYF. For the CDR3, the DNA is TGTGCCACCAGTGACCCAACCCGGGGGGGAACTAGGTTATACTTC.

In regard to this clone: This sample also contains other DNA sequences that code for the same CDR3. This CDR3 is CASSQEGTGGYEQYF. Here the CDR3 DNA reads TGCGCCAGCAGCCAAGAGGGGACAGGGGGATACGAGCAGTACTTC. The chain links TRBV4-1 to TRBJ2-7; 11 nucleotides align to TRBD1. Germline CDR1 MGHRA, CDR2 YSYEKL. The CDR3 consists of 15 residues. Trimming took 0 bases from V and 4 from J; bases not matched to a gene: 2.

The chain combines TRBV29-1 with TRBJ1-2; 8 bases match TRBD1. This CDR3 contains 16 residues. The germline CDR1 and CDR2 sequences are SQVTM and ANQGSEA. The trim removed 4 bases at V and 2 bases at J, leaving 12 bases unmatched. The CDR3, as DNA: TGCAGCGTTGCTCCATTGGGGACAGGACTAAACTATGGCTACACCTTC. Translated, it gives CSVAPLGTGLNYGYTF.

The rearrangement uses TRBV20-1 and TRBJ2-7, with D unclear. CDR3 length: 15 amino acids. V was clipped by 3 bases and J by 3 bases, with 18 bases between them. Germline CDR1 and CDR2: DFQATT and SNEGSKA (reference sequence). The CDR3 is CSASPLGGKNYEQYF. The CDR3 coding sequence is TGCAGTGCTAGTCCTCTTGGCGGAAAGAACTACGAGCAGTACTTC.

This chain joins TRBV15 and TRBJ1-6; 9 bases align to TRBD1. The germline gives CDR1 LNHNV, CDR2 YYDKDF (reference sequence). The CDR3 consists of 21 residues. After removal of 3 bases from V and 0 bases from J, the junction contained 15 bases not matched to a gene. CDR3 DNA sequence: TGTGCCACCAGCAGCCCACCGGGACAGGGTATCAGAGGCTCCTATAATTCACCCCTCCACTTT. As protein: CATSSPPGQGIRGSYNSPLHF.

This sequence joins TRBV29-1 and TRBJ2-7; either TRBD1 or TRBD2 may fit D (5 bases each). V shed 4 bases and J shed 5 bases, with 21 bases lying between them. The CDR3 runs 15 residues. Looked up from germline, CDR1 is SQVTM and CDR2 is ANQGSEA. CDR3 coding DNA: TGCAGCGTTGCCGCGTGGGGGAAAGGTATCCACGAGCAGTACTTC. Translation: CSVAAWGKGIHEQYF.

J is TRBJ1-1 and V is TRBV12-3 or TRBV12-4, with D hard to call. CDR3 size: 13 residues. V lost 5 bases and J 0 bases, leaving 7 bases between the germline ends. The CDR3 loop is CASSVSLNTEAFF. CDR3 nucleotide sequence: TGTGCCAGCAGTGTGAGCCTGAACACTGAAGCTTTCTTT.

The chain recombines TRBV10-2 with TRBJ1-1; D unclear. Germline values: CDR1 WSHSY, CDR2 SAAADI. The V end was cut by 6 bases, the J end by 1 base, with 6 bases between. This CDR3 region has 12 residues. CDR3 in amino acids: CASSSPNTEAFF. In nucleotides, the CDR3 is TGCGCCAGCAGCTCCCCGAACACTGAAGCTTTCTTT.

This chain connects TRBV29-1 to TRBJ2-5, with TRBD2 as a possible D gene (6 bases). V was pared by 4 bases and J by 0 bases, with 15 bases between. Germline V gene sequence: CDR1 SQVTM, CDR2 ANQGSEA. This CDR3 has 15 residues. This chain's CDR3 is CSVGAPRDYQETQYF. CDR3 nucleotide sequence: TGCAGCGTTGGCGCGCCCCGGGACTACCAAGAGACCCAGTACTTC.

The chain combines TRBV4-3 with TRBJ2-7; 9 bases align to TRBD2. The CDR3 spans 16 residues. CDR1 is LGHNA and CDR2 is YSLEER in the germline V gene. The V and J ends lost 3 bases and 6 bases, in that order; junction bases with no gene match: 12. In nucleotides, the CDR3 is TGCGCCAGCAGCCAGGGCTCTAGCGGGGCTCTAGGCGAGCAGTACTTC. Encoded protein: CASSQGSSGALGEQYF.

The chain recombines TRBV7-2 with TRBJ2-7; D is uncertain. CDR1 and CDR2 from the germline V gene are SGHTA and FQGNSA. The CDR3 contains 16 residues. V gave up 4 bases and J gave up 1 base, with 17 bases separating them. CDR3 sequence: CASSSARPVVSYEQYF. The CDR3 DNA sequence: TGTGCCAGCAGCTCCGCTCGGCCAGTTGTATCCTACGAGCAGTACTTC. Filled out from reference TRBV7-2 and TRBJ2-7, the complete variable domain reads GAGVSQSPSNKVTEKGKDVELRCDPISGHTALYWYRQSLGQGLEFLIYFQGNSAPDKSGLPSDRFSAERTGGSVSTLTIQRTQQEDSAVYLCASSSARPVVSYEQYFGPGTRLTVT.

This clone was recorded once. The chain recombines TRBV10-1 with TRBJ1-5; possibly TRBD1 for D (5 bases). The germline gives CDR1 WNHNN, CDR2 SYGVQD (reference sequence). The CDR3 is 18 amino acids. Trimming removed 6 bases from V and 0 bases from J, with 21 bases in between. This CDR3 is CASRVGRGELYSNQPQHF. CDR3 in DNA: TGCGCCAGCAGGGTAGGTAGGGGCGAGCTCTATAGCAATCAGCCCCAGCATTTT.

This chain connects TRBV21-1 to TRBJ1-2; the tabulated D call, TRBD1, remains unverified against the DNA. TRBV21-1 is termed a pseudogene. This CDR3 has 16 amino acids. The CDR3 loop is CASSKRNLDREGGYTF. Written as DNA, the CDR3 is TGTGCCAGCAGCAAGAGAAACTTGGACAGGGAAGGTGGCTACACCTTC.

The rearrangement links TRBV4-1 to TRBJ1-3; the D gene is possibly TRBD1 (6 bases). This CDR3 is built from 14 residues. Germline CDR1 MGHRA, CDR2 YSYEKL. Trimming left V 2 bases short and J 5 bases short, with 10 bases between. The CDR3 sequence: CASSQIGQRNTIYF. CDR3 bases: TGCGCCAGCAGCCAAATCGGACAGAGAAACACCATATATTTT.

V is TRBV7-9 and J is TRBJ1-1; 7 bases fit TRBD1. This CDR3 is built from 12 residues. V lost 11 bases and J lost 1; bases outside the gene matches: 4. Germline loops: CDR1 SEHNR, CDR2 FQNEAQ (reference sequence). DNA for the CDR3: TGTGCCTCGGACAGGACGAACACTGAAGCTTTCTTT. It specifies CASDRTNTEAFF.

The CDR3 coding sequence is TGTGCCAGCAGTTTCGGAAGTGGAGCCTACGAGCAGTACTTC. Protein: CASSFGSGAYEQYF. The chain links TRBV27 to TRBJ2-7, with no clear D. This CDR3 comprises 14 residues. V lost 3 bases and J lost 2, with 11 bases in between. Looked up from germline, CDR1 is MNHEY and CDR2 is SMNVEV (reference sequence).

The chain carries TRBV27 and TRBJ2-3, with 8 nucleotides matching TRBD1. The CDR3 sequence is 16 residues long. Germline lookup yields CDR1 MNHEY and CDR2 SMNVEV (reference sequence). V trimming: 4 bases; J trimming: 1 base; junction bases outside the gene matches: 7. In DNA, the CDR3 is TGTGCCAGCAGTTATAGGACAGGGAAGGGCACAGATACGCAGTATTTT. Amino acid sequence: CASSYRTGKGTDTQYF.

V is TRBV7-9 and J is TRBJ2-7, with 7 bases fitting TRBD2. The end of the DNA is better explained by TRBJ2-5, so the J call may be wrong. The germline gives CDR1 SEHNR, CDR2 FQNEAQ (reference sequence). This CDR3 has 15 amino acids. In DNA form, the CDR3 reads TGTGCCAGCAGCCTTACTCCGACTAGCCGGGAGACCCAGTACTTC. This sequence encodes CASSLTPTSRETQYF.

This sequence joins TRBV11-2 and TRBJ2-5; 10 positions agree with TRBD1. V shed 0 bases, J shed 5 bases, and the junction held 9 bases outside the gene matches. The CDR3 covers 17 residues. Germline CDR1 SGHAT, CDR2 FQNNGV. CDR3 sequence (DNA): TGTGCCAGCAGCTTAGATGACCCGGGACAGGGGCACGAGACCCAGTACTTC. It codes for CASSLDDPGQGHETQYF.

The chain is built from TRBV12-3 or TRBV12-4 and TRBJ1-1; no reliable D call. Trimming left V 8 bases short and J 5 bases short, with 9 bases between. CDR3 length: 11 amino acids. DNA of the CDR3: TGTGCCAGCGGGCAGTATACTGAAGCTTTCTTT. It is translated as CASGQYTEAFF.

V and J are TRBV15 and TRBJ1-2, with D hard to call. Germline V gene lookup returns CDR1 LNHNV and CDR2 YYDKDF (reference sequence). The V gene lost 8 bases and the J gene lost 0 bases, with 7 bases spanning the gap. This CDR3 is built from 12 residues. The CDR3 region is CATGQSNYGYTF. The CDR3 bases are TGTGCCACCGGGCAGTCTAACTATGGCTACACCTTC.

The V gene is TRBV19, the J gene TRBJ2-5; TRBD2 might be the D (5 bases). V lost 2 bases and J 4 bases, leaving 8 bases between the germline ends. This CDR3 has 13 amino acids. The V gene's germline CDR1 is LNHDA and CDR2 SQIVND (reference sequence). The CDR3 protein is CASSITRPETQYF. The CDR3 DNA reads TGTGCCAGTAGTATAACTAGGCCAGAGACCCAGTACTTC. The variable domain in full, completed from reference TRBV19 and TRBJ2-5, reads DGGITQSPKYLFRKEGQNVTLSCEQNLNHDAMYWYRQDPGQGLRLIYYSQIVNDFQKGDIAEGYSVSREKKESFPLTVTSAQKNPTAFYLCASSITRPETQYFGPGTRLLVL.

The J gene is TRBJ2-7, the V gene TRBV6-2 or TRBV6-3; 7 positions match TRBD2. The V and J ends lost 4 bases and 4 bases, in that order; junction bases with no gene match: 4. The germline CDR1 and CDR2 sequences are MNHEY and SVGEGT. The CDR3 loop spans 13 amino acids. The CDR3 is CASSWGGSYEQYF. CDR3 nucleotide sequence: TGTGCCAGCAGTTGGGGGGGTTCTTACGAGCAGTACTTC.

This clone was counted a single time. The V and J genes are TRBV27 and TRBJ1-1; D not certain. The V end lost 5 bases, the J end lost 0 bases, and 10 bases lay between the germline ends. This CDR3 comprises 14 residues. Germline V gives CDR1 MNHEY, CDR2 SMNVEV (reference sequence). CDR3 in amino acids: CASSPPAVNTEAFF. CDR3 coding DNA: TGTGCCAGCAGTCCTCCGGCAGTGAACACTGAAGCTTTCTTT.

The CDR3 DNA is TGTGCCAGCAGCTTCATCTATGGCTATGGCTACACCTTC. Its translation is CASSFIYGYGYTF. The gene calls are TRBV7-2 and TRBJ1-2; D gene uncertain. The CDR3 loop spans 13 amino acids. V shed 3 bases and J shed 4 bases, with 9 bases lying between them. The germline gives CDR1 SGHTA, CDR2 FQGNSA.

This clone was picked up one time. The chain employs TRBV4-3 and TRBJ2-1; weak D call: TRBD1 (6 bases). Germline-derived CDR1 and CDR2 are LGHNA and YSLEER. The CDR3 totals 16 residues. Trimming removed 1 base at V and 9 bases at J, with 19 bases between. The CDR3, as DNA: TGCGCCAGCAGCCAAGGGACAGACATAGCCTCGGGTGAGCAGTTCTTC. Residues: CASSQGTDIASGEQFF.

The gene calls are TRBV5-1 and TRBJ1-2, with D possibly TRBD1 on 6 matching bases. Germline V gives CDR1 SGHRS, CDR2 YFSETQ. Trimming removed 0 bases from V and 7 bases from J, with 13 bases in between. The CDR3 runs to 14 residues. CDR3 nucleotides: TGCGCCAGCAGCTTGGATGGGGGCGGAGGTGGCTACACCTTC. Residues: CASSLDGGGGGYTF.